This TCR beta chain was sequenced for a study of PD-L1 blockade in urothelial cancer. Study as a whole: Blood analyses occurred 3 weeks (second dose) and 6 weeks post treatment start.

Time point denoted: peripheral blood 6 weeks after treatment start. There are 15 residues in the CDR3. Unmatched junction bases numbered 7, after V lost 7 bases and J lost 6 bases. Germline lookup yields CDR1 MDHEN and CDR2 SYDVKM. Generated by immunoSEQ multiplex PCR, the TCRdb table keeps only in-frame clones and is missing some. The sample has 100,000 to 150,000 clones, 86% seen once. Sample: PBMCs, taken around atezolizumab (anti-PD-L1) treatment. V gene TRBV28 combines with J gene TRBJ1-6, with 9 bases that match TRBD1. This receptor was identified in a man aged 45-65 years with urothelial cancer. The CDR3 DNA reads as TGTGCCAGCATCGGACAGGGGACGGGTAATTCACCCCTCCACTTT. Protein product: CASIGQGTGNSPLHF.